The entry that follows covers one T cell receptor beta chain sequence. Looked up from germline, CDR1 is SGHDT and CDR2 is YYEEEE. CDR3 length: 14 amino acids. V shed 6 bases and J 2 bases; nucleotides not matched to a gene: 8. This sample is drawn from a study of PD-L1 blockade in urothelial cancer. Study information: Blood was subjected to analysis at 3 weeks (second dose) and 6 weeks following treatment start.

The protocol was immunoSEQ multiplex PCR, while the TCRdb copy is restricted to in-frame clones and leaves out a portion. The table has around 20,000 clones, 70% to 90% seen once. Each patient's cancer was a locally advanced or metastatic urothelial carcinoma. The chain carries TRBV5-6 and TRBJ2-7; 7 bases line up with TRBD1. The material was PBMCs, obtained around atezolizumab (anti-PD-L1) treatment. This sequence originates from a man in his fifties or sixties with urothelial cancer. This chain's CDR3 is CASNRGQKTYEQYF. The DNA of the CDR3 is TGTGCCAGCAACAGGGGACAGAAAACCTACGAGCAGTACTTC.